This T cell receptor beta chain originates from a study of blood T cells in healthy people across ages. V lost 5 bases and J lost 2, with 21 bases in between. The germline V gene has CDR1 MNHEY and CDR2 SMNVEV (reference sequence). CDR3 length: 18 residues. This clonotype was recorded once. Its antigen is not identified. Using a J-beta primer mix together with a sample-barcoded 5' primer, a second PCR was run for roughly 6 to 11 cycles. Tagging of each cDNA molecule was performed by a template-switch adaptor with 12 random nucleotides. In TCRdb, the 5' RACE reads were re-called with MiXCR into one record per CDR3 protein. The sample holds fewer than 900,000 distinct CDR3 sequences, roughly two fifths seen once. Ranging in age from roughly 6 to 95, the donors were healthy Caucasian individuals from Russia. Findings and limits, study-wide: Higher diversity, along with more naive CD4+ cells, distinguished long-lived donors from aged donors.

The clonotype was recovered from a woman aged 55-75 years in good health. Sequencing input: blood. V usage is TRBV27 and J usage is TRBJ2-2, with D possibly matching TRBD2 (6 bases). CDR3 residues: CASSRSRHGTLNTGELFF. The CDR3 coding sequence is TGTGCCAGCAGTAGATCACGACACGGGACTCTTAACACCGGGGAGCTGTTTTTT.